The rows below give T cell receptor beta chains drawn from one sample of a study of blood T cells in healthy people across ages. TCRdb redid the calling of the 5' RACE reads with MiXCR, one entry per CDR3 protein. In the table there are more than 650,000 distinct CDR3 sequences, about 53% of which are singletons. The sample consisted of blood. The origin of the receptors is an elderly man in good health. Each CDR3 is given with its conserved first and last residue. A D gene is named only where the DNA matches it firmly. Size is omitted from some rows. Given values are once, few, many or a class for expanded clones.

D | J | size | V | DNA | CDR3
NA | TRBJ1-2 | NA | TRBV20-1 | TGCAGTATTATGACGGTTAACTATGGCTACACCTTC | CSIMTVNYGYTF
NA | TRBJ2-7 | NA | TRBV6-2/TRBV6-3 | TGTGCCAGCAGCCCCAAACTGCCTAGCGCGTACGAGCAGTACTTC | CASSPKLPSAYEQYF
NA | TRBJ2-1 | NA | TRBV12-3/TRBV12-4 | TGTGCCAGCAGTATCGCTCGGGGCCTGAGCTCCTACAATGAGCAGTTCTTC | CASSIARGLSSYNEQFF
TRBD1 | TRBJ2-1 | NA | TRBV27 | TGTGCCAGCAGTTTAGGGACAGCCGAGCAGTTCTTC | CASSLGTAEQFF
NA | TRBJ2-4 | few | TRBV2 | TGTGCCAGCAAAATCCGGGTCAGTCTAGCCAAAAACATTCAGTACTTC | CASKIRVSLAKNIQYF
NA | TRBJ2-1 | NA | TRBV29-1 | TGCAGCGTTGAAGACCCTCCGGAGCAGTTCTTC | CSVEDPPEQFF
TRBD2 | TRBJ2-3 | NA | TRBV6-5 | TGTGCCAGCAGTTTACAGGGACTAGAGCACAGATACGCGTATTTT | CASSLQGLEHRYAYF
TRBD1 | TRBJ1-5 | NA | TRBV6-1 | TGTGCCAGCAGTGCACTACAGGGGTCCAATCAGCCCCAGCATTTT | CASSALQGSNQPQHF
NA | TRBJ2-1 | NA | TRBV27 | TGTGCGGCAGGGTGGGCCTACAATGAGCAGTTCTTC | CAAGWAYNEQFF
NA | TRBJ1-6 | few | TRBV9 | TGTGCCAGCAGCCCTCGAGGGGACAATAATTCACCCCTCCACTTT | CASSPRGDNNSPLHF
NA | TRBJ1-4 | NA | TRBV15 | TGTGCCACCAGCAGGGTAACAGGGTTGGAGGATGAAAAACTGTTTTTT | CATSRVTGLEDEKLFF
TRBD2 | TRBJ2-3 | NA | TRBV5-1 | TGCGCCAGCAGCTTGGGGGACGGGAGGCCGGGAAGCGCGTATTTT | CASSLGDGRPGSAYF
NA | TRBJ2-7 | many | TRBV7-2 | TGTGCCAGCAGCCCTCGCATTGCCTACGAGCAGTACTTC | CASSPRIAYEQYF
NA | TRBJ2-3 | NA | TRBV20-1 | TGCAGTGCTAGAGGTTTCGACCAGACGCAGTATTTT | CSARGFDQTQYF
NA | TRBJ2-7 | few | TRBV20-1 | TGCAGTGCTTCCCGCGAGGTAGGCGAGCAGTACTTC | CSASREVGEQYF
NA | TRBJ1-5 | NA | TRBV6-5 | TGTGCCAGCAGTTACTCGGTGGATAGCAATCAGCCCCAGCATTTT | CASSYSVDSNQPQHF
TRBD2 | TRBJ2-5 | NA | TRBV20-1 | TGCAGTGGGTTAGCGGGAGCACGACGAGAGACCCAGTACTTC | CSGLAGARRETQYF
NA | TRBJ2-1 | NA | TRBV29-1 | TGCAGCGCGGATCCAAGGGGCTCCTACAATGAGCAGTTCTTC | CSADPRGSYNEQFF
TRBD1 | TRBJ2-7 | NA | TRBV20-1 | TGCAGTGCTAGACGTCCCGGGACAGGGCGCTACGAGCAGTACTTC | CSARRPGTGRYEQYF
TRBD1 | TRBJ1-5 | once | TRBV7-8 | TGTGCCAGCAGTTCGAACAGGGGGAGGAACAATCAGCCCCAGCATTTT | CASSSNRGRNNQPQHF
NA | TRBJ2-4 | few | TRBV7-8 | TGTGCCAGCAGTCCCCGTCTTGTGGAGGCCAAAAACATTCAGTACTTC | CASSPRLVEAKNIQYF
NA | TRBJ1-4 | NA | TRBV12-3/TRBV12-4 | TGTGCCAGCAGTCTCTATCCTGCAACTAATGAAAAACTGTTTTTT | CASSLYPATNEKLFF
NA | TRBJ1-2 | NA | TRBV6-2/TRBV6-3 | TGTGCCAGCAGTTACTCACCCGGTCTGAGTGGCTACACCTTC | CASSYSPGLSGYTF
TRBD1 | TRBJ2-5 | few | TRBV2 | TGTGCCAGCAGAACAGGGGCGAATCCGAGGGAGACCCAGTACTTC | CASRTGANPRETQYF
TRBD1 | TRBJ2-1 | NA | TRBV6-6 | TGTGCCAGCAGAGAGACAGGGACCTACGAGCAGTTCTTC | CASRETGTYEQFF
TRBD2 | TRBJ2-7 | few | TRBV7-8 | TGTGCCAGCAGCTTAGGGGGGGGGGTAACCTACGAGCAGTACTTC | CASSLGGGVTYEQYF
TRBD2 | TRBJ2-5 | few | TRBV20-1 | TGCAGTGCTAGCGGACTAGCGGGAGACAATGAGCAGTACTTC | CSASGLAGDNEQYF
TRBD1 | TRBJ2-3 | NA | TRBV20-1 | TGCAGTGCTAGAGTATCTGAGGGGGCGGCAGATACGCAGTATTTT | CSARVSEGAADTQYF
TRBD2 | TRBJ2-1 | NA | TRBV5-4 | TGTGCCAGCAGCTCAAGACCTAGCGGGAGGACCTCCTACAATGAGCAGTTCTTC | CASSSRPSGRTSYNEQFF
NA | TRBJ2-2 | few | TRBV7-2 | TGTGCCAGCAGACCAACCCGGGGAAACACCGGGGAGCTGTTTTTT | CASRPTRGNTGELFF
NA | TRBJ2-7 | NA | TRBV7-9 | TGTGCCAGCAGCCTACCGGGAGATCACTACGAGCAGTACTTC | CASSLPGDHYEQYF
NA | TRBJ2-1 | few | TRBV10-1 | TGCGCCAGCAGTGAGTCAGGGCGGGAGCAGTTCTTC | CASSESGREQFF
NA | TRBJ2-1 | NA | TRBV5-1 | TGCGCCAGCAGCTTGGAGGCACCCTACAATGAGCAGTTCTTC | CASSLEAPYNEQFF
TRBD1 | TRBJ2-7 | few | TRBV11-1 | TGTGCCAGCAGCTCTTGGACAGGAAGTTTGGACGAGCAGTACTTC | CASSSWTGSLDEQYF
NA | TRBJ1-1 | NA | TRBV29-1 | TGCAGCGCCGCGACAAATACGAACACTGAAGCTTTCTTT | CSAATNTNTEAFF
NA | TRBJ1-4 | NA | TRBV28 | TGTGCCAGCAGTTTCCCAGGCAGTGACAATGAAAAACTGTTTTTT | CASSFPGSDNEKLFF
NA | TRBJ2-5 | many | TRBV4-2 | TGTGCCAGCAGCCAAGAAGGAGAGACCCAGTACTTC | CASSQEGETQYF
TRBD2 | TRBJ2-1 | NA | TRBV20-1 | TGCAGTGCTGGACTGACTAGCGGGAGAGTCGTTGAGCAGTTCTTC | CSAGLTSGRVVEQFF
NA | TRBJ2-1 | few | TRBV7-2 | TGTGCCAGCAGCTCTAAAGTAGGCTCCTACAATGAGCAGTTCTTC | CASSSKVGSYNEQFF
NA | TRBJ2-5 | few | TRBV25-1 | TGTGCCAGCAGTGCCCCCGGTAGGCTAGCCTCACAAGAGACCCAGTACTTC | CASSAPGRLASQETQYF
NA | TRBJ2-4 | NA | TRBV2 | TGTGCCAGCAGGTTCGGGTTTACGCAGTACTTC | CASRFGFTQYF
TRBD2 | TRBJ2-1 | NA | TRBV7-8 | TGTGCCAGCAGCTTAGCGGGACTAGCCAATGAGCAGTTCTTC | CASSLAGLANEQFF
NA | TRBJ2-1 | NA | TRBV27 | TGTGCCAGCAGTCCAGCCGCAGGGGACTCCTACAATGAGCAGTTCTTC | CASSPAAGDSYNEQFF
TRBD2 | TRBJ2-4 | NA | TRBV20-1 | TGCAGTGCCCCTCGGGAGGCGACAAAAAACATTCAGTACTTC | CSAPREATKNIQYF
NA | TRBJ2-7 | many | TRBV28 | TGTGCCAGCAGTACCAGCGTACACTCCTACGAGCAGTACTTC | CASSTSVHSYEQYF
NA | TRBJ2-1 | NA | TRBV20-1 | TGCAGTGCTAGATCGGCGCGGACCAGCTCCTACAATGAGCAGTTCTTC | CSARSARTSSYNEQFF
NA | TRBJ2-3 | NA | TRBV7-9 | TGTGCCAGCAGCCAGGACCAGGAGCGGAGCACAGATACGCAGTATTTT | CASSQDQERSTDTQYF
NA | TRBJ2-1 | NA | TRBV20-1 | TGCAGTGCCATAGACGGACTCAGCTCCTACAATGAGCAGTTCTTC | CSAIDGLSSYNEQFF
TRBD2 | TRBJ2-3 | few | TRBV29-1 | TGCAGCGGTGCGGCGGGAGCAGATACGCAGTATTTT | CSGAAGADTQYF
NA | TRBJ1-5 | NA | TRBV20-1 | TGCAGTGCTAGAGATACCGGGGATCAGCCCCAGCATTTT | CSARDTGDQPQHF
TRBD1 | TRBJ2-3 | NA | TRBV4-1 | TGCGCCAGCAGCCCTAAACCGGGACAGGCGTATTACAGATACGCGTATTTT | CASSPKPGQAYYRYAYF
TRBD2 | TRBJ2-7 | NA | TRBV6-6 | TGTGCCAGCAGTTACTCATCAGCGGGGAGTTACGAGCAGTACTTC | CASSYSSAGSYEQYF